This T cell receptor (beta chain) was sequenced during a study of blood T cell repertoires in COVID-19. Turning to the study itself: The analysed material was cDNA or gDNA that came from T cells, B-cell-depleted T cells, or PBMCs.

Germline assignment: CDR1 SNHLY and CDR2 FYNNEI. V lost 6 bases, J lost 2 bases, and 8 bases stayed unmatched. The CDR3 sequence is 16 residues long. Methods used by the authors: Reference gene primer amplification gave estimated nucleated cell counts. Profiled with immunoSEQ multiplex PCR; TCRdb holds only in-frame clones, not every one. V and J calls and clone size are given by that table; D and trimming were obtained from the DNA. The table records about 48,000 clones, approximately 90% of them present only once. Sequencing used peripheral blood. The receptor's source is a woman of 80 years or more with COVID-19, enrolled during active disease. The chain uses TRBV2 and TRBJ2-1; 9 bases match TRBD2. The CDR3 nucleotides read TGTGCCAGCAGGGACTCTGGCGGGGGGGCCTACAATGAGCAGTTCTTC. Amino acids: CASRDSGGGAYNEQFF.